This entry features one T cell receptor (beta chain) sequence. Its target is not known. These data come from a study of cytomegalovirus exposure and HLA in healthy donors. Trimming removed 6 bases from V and 4 bases from J; junction bases left unmatched: 9. The germline V gene encodes CDR1 MNHEY and CDR2 SVGAGI. This CDR3 is 15 amino acids long. General study points: A later analysis linked a missense variant in DCLRE1C to the trimming of TCR beta V and J genes. The majority of CMV-associated TCR beta chains were reported as apparently HLA-restricted in a later analysis.

In the PCR, 60 Vbeta and 13 Jbeta primers were used. Libraries were prepared by immunoSEQ multiplex PCR; TCRdb keeps only in-frame clonotypes and omits some of them. The sample gives around 84,000 clones, roughly 80% of which show up once; about 3% is in the top ten. The genes are TRBV6-5 and TRBJ2-3, with 8 bases identical to TRBD2. Material for sequencing was PBMCs. This sequence originates from a man aged 45-65 years in good health and CMV-seronegative. The CDR3 protein is CASRLRGGPADTQYF. CDR3 sequence (DNA): TGTGCCAGCAGGCTCCGCGGGGGGCCGGCAGATACGCAGTATTTT.